These 26 T cell receptor beta chains came from one sample sequenced in a study of blood T cell repertoires in COVID-19. The method was immunoSEQ multiplex PCR; TCRdb's version includes in-frame clones alone and lacks a portion of them. This sample carries 40,000 to 55,000 clones, around 90% of them seen once, and the ten largest clones take approximately 7.1%. The sample consisted of peripheral blood. Receptors originate from a man over 45 with active COVID-19.

The chain links TRBV19 to TRBJ2-7; perhaps TRBD2 as D (5 bases). Trimming took off 5 bases at V and 3 bases at J, with 8 bases between the two ends. Germline CDR1 reads LNHDA; CDR2 reads SQIVND (reference sequence). The CDR3 extends over 12 amino acids. This CDR3 is CASSSTSYEQYF. DNA of the CDR3: TGTGCCAGTAGTTCCACTAGCTACGAGCAGTACTTC.

This chain joins TRBV3-1 (or the pseudogene TRBV3-2) and TRBJ2-3, with TRBD2 matching over 8 bases. CDR1 is LGHDT and CDR2 is YNNKEL in the germline V gene (reference sequence). There are 16 residues in the CDR3. Germline trimming cut 4 bases from V and 4 bases from J; bases unmatched to any gene: 10. The CDR3 spells CASSPGGQGGADTQYF. The CDR3 nucleotides read TGTGCCAGCAGCCCGGGAGGGCAGGGCGGGGCAGATACGCAGTATTTT.

The chain links TRBV19 to TRBJ2-7; 9 nucleotides agree with TRBD1. The CDR3 covers 14 residues. V trimming: 4 bases; J trimming: 4 bases; junction bases outside the gene matches: 5. Germline values: CDR1 LNHDA, CDR2 SQIVND (reference sequence). Here the CDR3 reads CASSTGTGRYEQYF. The CDR3 DNA follows: TGTGCCAGTAGTACCGGGACAGGGCGATACGAGCAGTACTTC.

The J gene is TRBJ2-5, the V gene TRBV3-1 (or the pseudogene TRBV3-2); maybe TRBD2 (5 bases). Germline V lookup: CDR1 LGHDT, CDR2 YNNKEL (reference sequence). Trimming took off 0 bases at V and 3 bases at J, with 11 bases between the two ends. This CDR3 spans 15 amino acids. The CDR3 DNA sequence: TGTGCCAGCAGCCAAGAAGGACTGCGAGAAGAGACCCAGTACTTC. This encodes CASSQEGLREETQYF.

This chain links TRBV7-6 with TRBJ2-3; D not resolved. The CDR3 has 18 residues. Germline CDR1 is SGHVS and CDR2 is FNYEAQ. V lost 0 bases, J lost 4 bases, and 20 bases lay in between. CDR3 region: CASSLASFARSVPDTQYF. The DNA for the CDR3 is TGTGCCAGCAGCTTAGCGTCCTTTGCGCGTTCGGTCCCAGATACGCAGTATTTT.

The V and J genes are TRBV21-1 and TRBJ1-5; the table's D gene call, TRBD1, was not cross checked with the DNA. TRBV21-1 is classified as a pseudogene. The CDR3 runs 14 residues. The CDR3 DNA reads TGTGCCAGCAGCCGGGACAGGGATAATCAGCCCCAGCATTTT. This codes for CASSRDRDNQPQHF.

The J gene is TRBJ1-2, the V gene TRBV3-1 (or the pseudogene TRBV3-2); 7 nucleotides agree with TRBD1. CDR1 is LGHDT and CDR2 is YNNKEL in the germline V gene (reference sequence). This CDR3 is built from 14 residues. J lost 4 bases, V lost 0 bases, and 2 bases had no gene match. The CDR3 nucleotides are TGTGCCAGCAGCCAAGAAAACAGGGGCTATGGCTACACCTTC. It specifies CASSQENRGYGYTF.

CDR3 sequence reads: CAISPSGGYGTQYF. CDR3 sequence (DNA): TGTGCCATCAGTCCGAGCGGGGGGTATGGGACCCAGTACTTC. The chain links TRBV10-3 to TRBJ2-5; 9 bases map to TRBD2. CDR1 is ENHRY and CDR2 is SYGVKD in the germline V gene. J gave up 7 bases and V 5 bases, and 8 bases lay outside the gene matches. The CDR3 length is 14 residues.

This chain joins TRBV6-5 and TRBJ1-5; D is unresolved. Trimming shortened V by 10 bases and J by 0 bases, and 13 bases separated the two germline ends. This CDR3 spans 14 amino acids. CDR1 MNHEY and CDR2 SVGAGI come from the germline V gene. The CDR3 region is CATSALSSNQPQHF. For the CDR3, the DNA is TGTGCCACCTCCGCGTTAAGTAGCAATCAGCCCCAGCATTTT.

This clone appeared a single time. The chain recombines TRBV18 with TRBJ1-1, with D tentatively TRBD1 (5 bases). This CDR3 has 16 residues. V lost 2 bases to trimming and J lost 7 bases, with 20 bases between them. The germline V gene encodes CDR1 KGHSH and CDR2 LQKENI. The CDR3 nucleotides read TGTGCCAGCTCACCAAGCGCGGGGGGTATTAGTAATGAAGCTTTCTTT. Its protein product is CASSPSAGGISNEAFF.

The chain couples TRBV6-1 to TRBJ2-7; tentatively, D is TRBD1 (6 bases). V was trimmed by 3 bases and J by 3 bases, leaving 18 bases between them. The germline gives CDR1 MNHNS, CDR2 SASEGT. This CDR3 is 16 amino acids long. CDR3 DNA: TGTGCCAGCAGTGAGTGGGGGCAGACCCCCCTCTACGAGCAGTACTTC. Translating it yields CASSEWGQTPLYEQYF.

This rearrangement joins TRBV10-3 to TRBJ1-6, with 8 bases that match TRBD1. Germline trimming cut 4 bases from V and 6 bases from J; bases unmatched to any gene: 5. CDR1 is ENHRY and CDR2 is SYGVKD in the germline V gene. This CDR3 is 15 amino acids long. The CDR3 DNA sequence: TGTGCCATCAGTGTGAAAGGACAGGGTAATTCACCCCTCCACTTT. This gives the protein CAISVKGQGNSPLHF.

This clone has just a few counts. This rearrangement joins TRBV6-5 to TRBJ1-6; possible D gene TRBD1, 6 bases. The V gene's germline CDR1 is MNHEY and CDR2 SVGAGI. The CDR3 spans 12 residues. Trimming removed 6 bases at V and 9 bases at J, with 9 bases between. In DNA, the CDR3 is TGTGCCAGCAGCACAGGGTTTTCACCCCTCCACTTT. This translates into CASSTGFSPLHF.

This clone was counted a single time. The chain links TRBV15 to TRBJ2-1; D might be TRBD1 (7 bases). From germline, CDR1 is LNHNV and CDR2 YYDKDF (reference sequence). The V end lost 2 bases, the J end lost 6 bases, and 20 bases lay between the germline ends. CDR3 length: 17 amino acids. The CDR3 DNA reads as TGTGCCACCAGCAGAAGGTTAGGAGGGGGCAACGGCAATGAGCAGTTCTTC. Translated, it gives CATSRRLGGGNGNEQFF.

The CDR3 sequence: CATSRDLLALDTQYF. The CDR3 nucleotides read TGTGCCACCAGCAGAGATCTACTAGCCTTAGATACGCAGTATTTT. The J gene is TRBJ2-3, the V gene TRBV15, with D possibly being TRBD2 (6 bases). V was pared by 0 bases and J by 5 bases, with 12 bases between. The CDR3 contains 15 residues. CDR1 and CDR2 (germline): LNHNV, YYDKDF (reference sequence).

The chain couples TRBV5-1 to TRBJ2-1; 9 bases align to TRBD1. V trimming: 0 bases; J trimming: 9 bases; junction bases outside the gene matches: 4. CDR3 length equals 14 residues. The V gene's germline CDR1 is SGHRS and CDR2 YFSETQ. In DNA, the CDR3 is TGCGCCAGCAGCTTGGGGGGACAGGGATTTGAGCAGTTCTTC. Its protein product is CASSLGGQGFEQFF.

CDR3 DNA: TGTGCCAGCAGCGTAGGGGAGGGGAGAAACACTGAAGCTTTCTTT. Protein: CASSVGEGRNTEAFF. The rearrangement links TRBV9 to TRBJ1-1; D possibly corresponds to TRBD1 (5 bases). Deletions cut 0 bases from V and 2 bases from J, with 11 bases between. The germline V gene has CDR1 SGDLS and CDR2 YYNGEE. The CDR3 sequence is 15 residues long.

V gene TRBV5-5 combines with J gene TRBJ1-5; 7 bases align to TRBD1. The junction had 6 bases not matched to a gene; V was cut back by 2 bases and J by 4 bases. This CDR3 contains 15 residues. From germline, CDR1 is SGHKS and CDR2 YYEKEE (reference sequence). The DNA for the CDR3 is TGTGCCAGCAGCTTTACAGGGGCCTGGAATCAGCCCCAGCATTTT. It codes for CASSFTGAWNQPQHF.

The chain joins TRBV7-2 to TRBJ1-1; 9 bases are a match to TRBD1. The CDR3 has 14 residues. Germline V gene sequence: CDR1 SGHTA, CDR2 FQGNSA. The trim removed 5 bases at V and 5 bases at J, leaving 6 bases unmatched. The CDR3 DNA reads as TGTGCCAGCAGCCCGGACAGGGGAATAACTGAAGCTTTCTTT. It encodes CASSPDRGITEAFF. Together with reference TRBV7-2 and TRBJ1-1, the CDR3 gives the full variable domain: GAGVSQSPSNKVTEKGKDVELRCDPISGHTALYWYRQSLGQGLEFLIYFQGNSAPDKSGLPSDRFSAERTGGSVSTLTIQRTQQEDSAVYLCASSPDRGITEAFFGQGTRLTVV.

CDR3 DNA: TGTGCCAGCAGTAGGGGGAGGGGTAGCACAGATACGCAGTATTTT. Its translation is CASSRGRGSTDTQYF. This chain connects TRBV6-5 to TRBJ2-3; perhaps TRBD2 as D (7 bases). Germline V gene sequence: CDR1 MNHEY, CDR2 SVGAGI. Trimming cost V 5 bases and J 0 bases, with 12 bases left between them. The CDR3 sequence is 15 residues long.

This chain connects TRBV12-5 to TRBJ1-6, with TRBD1 matching over 8 bases. Germline CDR1 LGHNT, CDR2 FRNRAP. The V segment lost 7 bases and the J segment 3 bases; nucleotides outside the gene matches: 5. The CDR3 loop spans 15 amino acids. CDR3 nucleotide sequence: TGTGCTAGTGCCCCGGGACAGGACTATAATTCACCCCTCCACTTT. Translation: CASAPGQDYNSPLHF. Drawing the rest from reference TRBV12-5 and TRBJ1-6, the complete variable domain is DARVTQTPRHKVTEMGQEVTMRCQPILGHNTVFWYRQTMMQGLELLAYFRNRAPLDDSGMPKDRFSAEMPDATLATLKIQPSEPRDSAVYFCASAPGQDYNSPLHFGNGTRLTVT.

The chain is built from TRBV3-1 (or the pseudogene TRBV3-2) and TRBJ2-4; weak D call: TRBD1 (7 bases). Trimming removed 1 base from V and 1 base from J, with 11 bases in between. The CDR3 loop spans 16 amino acids. Germline V gene data show CDR1 as LGHDT and CDR2 as YNNKEL (reference sequence). Here the CDR3 reads CASSQGRGLAKNIQYF. The CDR3 DNA reads TGTGCCAGCAGCCAAGGGAGGGGGCTGGCCAAAAACATTCAGTACTTC.

This CDR3 reads CASRRELGYGYTF. CDR3 DNA: TGTGCCAGTAGGAGGGAGTTGGGCTATGGCTACACCTTC. V usage is TRBV19 and J usage is TRBJ1-2; D unresolved. This CDR3 spans 13 amino acids. V was cut by 6 bases and J by 4 bases, with 12 bases left in between. CDR1 is LNHDA and CDR2 is SQIVND in the germline V gene (reference sequence). Filled out from reference TRBV19 and TRBJ1-2, the complete variable domain reads DGGITQSPKYLFRKEGQNVTLSCEQNLNHDAMYWYRQDPGQGLRLIYYSQIVNDFQKGDIAEGYSVSREKKESFPLTVTSAQKNPTAFYLCASRRELGYGYTFGSGTRLTVV.

The chain combines TRBV9 with TRBJ1-2; D not certain. With 5 bases removed from V and 8 bases from J, the gap between germline ends came to 19 bases. Germline CDR1 SGDLS, CDR2 YYNGEE. The CDR3 length is 14 residues. The DNA of the CDR3 is TGTGCCAGCAGTTGGGGAGTCGTGACTGGGGGCTACACCTTC. As protein: CASSWGVVTGGYTF. Variable domain in full (rest from reference TRBV9 and TRBJ1-2): DSGVTQTPKHLITATGQRVTLRCSPRSGDLSVYWYQQSLDQGLQFLIQYYNGEERAKGNILERFSAQQFPDLHSELNLSSLELGDSALYFCASSWGVVTGGYTFGSGTRLTVV.

This clone was detected once. The chain recombines TRBV25-1 with TRBJ2-1; 8 bases map to TRBD2. V lost 2 bases and J lost 8; bases outside the gene matches: 11. This CDR3 has 16 amino acids. Germline CDR1 MGHDK, CDR2 SYGVNS. The CDR3 sequence is CASSETSGGRRDEQFF. CDR3 nucleotide sequence: TGTGCCAGCAGTGAAACCTCGGGGGGGCGCCGGGATGAGCAGTTCTTC.

V is TRBV29-1 and J is TRBJ2-5; 11 bases agree with TRBD2. V lost 2 bases to trimming and J lost 4 bases; unmatched junction nucleotides: 3. CDR1 SQVTM and CDR2 ANQGSEA come from the germline V gene. This CDR3 is built from 14 residues. DNA for the CDR3: TGCAGCGTTGAAAGGGGGACTAGCGGAGAGACCCAGTACTTC. It specifies CSVERGTSGETQYF.